This T cell receptor beta chain was documented in a study of T cells expressing NK-cell markers (TCRdb year 2020). At the level of the whole study: Three sorted T-cell subsets (CD3+CD56+NKG2C+, CD3+CD56+NKG2C- and CD3+CD56-NKG2C+) from several donors had their TCR beta-chain repertoires profiled. Among the eight sequenced donors, seven were HCMV-seropositive and one was HCMV-seronegative. Illumina HiSeq 2000/2500, MiSeq or NextSeq was used to sequence libraries as 2 x 150 bp reads. All eight donors whose samples were sequenced were randomly selected healthy volunteers, three of them men and five women. Broad study findings and their caveats: It remained unclear whether the expanded NKG2C-expressing T cell clones were specific for HCMV antigens. Those dominant clonotypes were again the most abundant among CD3+CD56-NKG2C+ cells in a handful of donors, at roughly 25-65%. In about six donors, the dominant CD3+CD56+NKG2C+ clonotypes were found to rank among the top 10 CD8+ clonotypes and to make up about 1.0-7.5% of CD8+ T cells.

HCMV serostatus was determined by detecting HCMV-specific IgG in serum with a commercial ELISA kit. Ficoll density gradient centrifugation was used to isolate peripheral blood mononuclear cells from blood. Sequencing used an Illumina HiSeq 2000. TCR beta cDNA libraries were prepared using 5'RACE template switching, which introduced a universal primer site and unique molecular identifiers. Priming for cDNA synthesis came from the TCR beta constant segment, and two successive PCR amplification steps followed. Per the original workflow: MIGEC was used to demultiplex reads and group reads by UMI, and MiTCR was used to assemble and quantify clonotypes. To exclude erroneous sequences, only TCR cDNA sequences supported by at least two reads were retained. Downstream repertoire analysis used the tcR package, and clonotypes were matched across fractions by CDR3 nucleotide sequence plus V segment. VDJmatch was used to annotate antigen specificity against VDJdb, with one amino acid substitution allowed in CDR3. TCRdb reprocessed the reads, and each CDR3 protein sequence is entered once, without DNA. The authors' filters were not applied to this entry. The table kept for this sample lists some 150,000 distinct CDR3 sequences. The ten largest clones represent around 37% of the sample.

Sequences LNHNV (CDR1) and YYDKDF (CDR2) are obtained from the germline V gene (reference sequence). From the cysteine up to the phenylalanine, the CDR3 has a length of 13 residues. DNA is not recorded here. About this clonotype: Its cognate antigen has yet to be identified.

This clonotype was sampled from a woman in her forties or fifties in good health. Donor details come from another sample of the same person, matched by shared clones. Sequencing was performed on blood T cells: a sorted CD56 or NKG2C T cell subset, CD4+ or CD8+ T cells, or bulk PBMC T cells (not recorded which). The V gene is TRBV15 and the J gene is TRBJ2-2. CDR3 loop: CATSSQRPGELFF.